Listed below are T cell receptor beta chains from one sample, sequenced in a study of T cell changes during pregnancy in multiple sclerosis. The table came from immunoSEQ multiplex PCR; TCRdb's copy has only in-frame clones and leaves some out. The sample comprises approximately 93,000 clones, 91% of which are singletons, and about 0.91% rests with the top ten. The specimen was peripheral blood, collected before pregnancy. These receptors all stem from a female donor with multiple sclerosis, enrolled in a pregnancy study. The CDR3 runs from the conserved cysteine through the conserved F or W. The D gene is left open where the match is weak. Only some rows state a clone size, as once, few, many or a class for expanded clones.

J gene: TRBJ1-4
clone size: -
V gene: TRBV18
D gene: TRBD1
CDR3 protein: CASSPGQGLNEKLFF
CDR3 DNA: TGTGCCAGCTCACCCGGACAGGGTTTAAATGAAAAACTGTTTTTT

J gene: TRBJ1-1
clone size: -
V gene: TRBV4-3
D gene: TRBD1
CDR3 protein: CASSQDLGTGWDTEAFF
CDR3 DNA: TGCGCCAGCAGCCAAGACCTCGGGACAGGATGGGACACTGAAGCTTTCTTT

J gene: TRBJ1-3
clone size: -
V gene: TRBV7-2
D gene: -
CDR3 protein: CASSLGRTSGNTIYF
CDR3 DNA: TGTGCCAGCAGCTTAGGCAGGACTTCTGGAAACACCATATATTTT

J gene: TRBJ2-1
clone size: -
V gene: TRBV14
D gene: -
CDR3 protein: CASSQAETFNEQFF
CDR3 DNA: TGTGCCAGCAGCCAAGCAGAGACTTTCAATGAGCAGTTCTTC

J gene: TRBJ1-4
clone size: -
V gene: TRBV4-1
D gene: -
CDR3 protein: CASSQESGVGEKLFF
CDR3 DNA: TGCGCCAGCAGCCAAGAATCGGGGGTAGGCGAAAAACTGTTTTTT

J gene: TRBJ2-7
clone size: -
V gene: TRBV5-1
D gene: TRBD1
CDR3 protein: CASSLPSDRGEQYF
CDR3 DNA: TGCGCCAGCAGCTTGCCGTCGGACAGGGGAGAGCAGTACTTC

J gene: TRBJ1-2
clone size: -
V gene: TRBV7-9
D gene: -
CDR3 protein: CASSSDSLVYGYTF
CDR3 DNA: TGTGCCAGCAGCTCGGACTCACTCGTTTATGGCTACACCTTC

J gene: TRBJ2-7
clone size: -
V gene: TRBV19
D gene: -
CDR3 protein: CASSISGDGSYEQYF
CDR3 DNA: TGTGCCAGTAGTATATCGGGGGACGGTTCCTACGAGCAGTACTTC

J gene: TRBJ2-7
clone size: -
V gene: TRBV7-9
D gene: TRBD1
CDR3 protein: CASSSPPRGQGYEQYF
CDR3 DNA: TGTGCCAGCAGCTCGCCCCCACGGGGACAGGGATACGAGCAGTACTTC

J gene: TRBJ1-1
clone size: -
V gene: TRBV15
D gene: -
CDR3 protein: CATRSWAGPTEAFF
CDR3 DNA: TGTGCCACCAGGAGCTGGGCAGGGCCCACTGAAGCTTTCTTT

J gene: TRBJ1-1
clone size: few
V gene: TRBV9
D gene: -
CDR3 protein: CASSPRGRGAEAFF
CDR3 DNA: TGTGCCAGCAGCCCGAGAGGGAGGGGGGCTGAAGCTTTCTTT

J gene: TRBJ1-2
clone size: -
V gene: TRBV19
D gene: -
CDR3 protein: CASSMGALNYGYTF
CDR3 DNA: TGTGCCAGTAGTATGGGGGCCCTCAACTATGGCTACACCTTC

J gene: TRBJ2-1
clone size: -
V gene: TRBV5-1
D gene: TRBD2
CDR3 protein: CASSLSSGSKHNEQFF
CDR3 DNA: TGCGCCAGCAGCTTGTCTAGCGGGAGTAAGCACAATGAGCAGTTCTTC

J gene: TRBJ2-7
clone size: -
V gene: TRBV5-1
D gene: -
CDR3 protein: CASSLGGRYEQYF
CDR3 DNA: TGCGCCAGCAGCTTGGGCGGTCGGTACGAGCAGTACTTC

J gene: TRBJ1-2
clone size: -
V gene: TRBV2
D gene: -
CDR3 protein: CASRDRPGFRNGYTF
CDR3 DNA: TGTGCCAGCAGGGACAGACCGGGATTTCGTAATGGCTACACCTTC

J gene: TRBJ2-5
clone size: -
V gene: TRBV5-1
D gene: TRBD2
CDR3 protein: CASSKTSGSVRETQYF
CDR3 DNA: TGCGCCAGCAGCAAGACTAGCGGGAGCGTAAGGGAGACCCAGTACTTC

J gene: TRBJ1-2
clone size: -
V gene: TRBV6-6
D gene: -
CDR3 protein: CASSYSQFNYGYTF
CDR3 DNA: TGTGCCAGCAGTTACTCACAGTTTAACTATGGCTACACCTTC

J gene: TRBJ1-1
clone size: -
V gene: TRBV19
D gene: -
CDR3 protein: CASRGWLNTEAFF
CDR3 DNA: TGTGCCAGCCGCGGGTGGCTGAACACTGAAGCTTTCTTT

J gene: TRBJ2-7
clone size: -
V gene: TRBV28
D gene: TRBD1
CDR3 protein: CASMGQGPYEQYF
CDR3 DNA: TGTGCCAGCATGGGACAGGGGCCCTACGAGCAGTACTTC

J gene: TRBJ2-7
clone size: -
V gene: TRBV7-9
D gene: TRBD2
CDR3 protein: CASSFGGGGYEQYF
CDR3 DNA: TGTGCCAGCAGTTTCGGCGGGGGAGGGTACGAGCAGTACTTC

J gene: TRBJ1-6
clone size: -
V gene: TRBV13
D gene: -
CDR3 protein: CASSLEQGAVYNSPLHF
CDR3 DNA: TGTGCCAGCAGCTTAGAACAGGGCGCCGTCTATAATTCACCCCTCCACTTT

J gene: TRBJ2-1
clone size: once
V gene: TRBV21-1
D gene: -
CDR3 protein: CASSKVAGATSQMNYNEQFF
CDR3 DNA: TGTGCCAGCAGCAAAGTAGCGGGAGCTACATCTCAAATGAACTACAATGAGCAGTTCTTC

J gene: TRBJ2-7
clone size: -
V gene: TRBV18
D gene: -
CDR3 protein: CASSPGQFYEQYF
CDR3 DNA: TGTGCCAGCTCCCCCGGACAGTTTTACGAGCAGTACTTC

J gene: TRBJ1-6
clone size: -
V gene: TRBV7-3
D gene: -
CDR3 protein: CASSLPSGVNSPLHF
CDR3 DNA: TGTGCCAGCAGCCTACCCTCAGGGGTCAATTCACCCCTCCACTTT

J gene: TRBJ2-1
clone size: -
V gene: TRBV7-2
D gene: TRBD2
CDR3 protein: CASSLAMTSYEQFF
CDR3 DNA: TGTGCCAGCAGCTTAGCGATGACTAGCTATGAGCAGTTCTTC

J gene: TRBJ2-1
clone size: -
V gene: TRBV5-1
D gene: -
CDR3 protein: CASSLAGGSTNEQFF
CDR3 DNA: TGCGCCAGCAGCCTCGCGGGTGGCTCCACCAATGAGCAGTTCTTC

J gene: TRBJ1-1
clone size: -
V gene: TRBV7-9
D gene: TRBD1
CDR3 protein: CASSFSQGKNTEAFF
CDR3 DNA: TGTGCCAGCAGCTTCTCACAGGGGAAGAACACTGAAGCTTTCTTT

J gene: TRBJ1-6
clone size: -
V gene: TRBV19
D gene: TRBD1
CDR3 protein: CASSRAALQGVGSYNSPLHF
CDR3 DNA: TGTGCCAGTAGTCGGGCAGCATTACAGGGGGTCGGCTCCTATAATTCACCCCTCCACTTT

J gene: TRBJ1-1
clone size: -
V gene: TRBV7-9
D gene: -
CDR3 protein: CASRRRENTEAFF
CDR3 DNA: TGTGCCAGCAGGAGGCGGGAAAACACTGAAGCTTTCTTT